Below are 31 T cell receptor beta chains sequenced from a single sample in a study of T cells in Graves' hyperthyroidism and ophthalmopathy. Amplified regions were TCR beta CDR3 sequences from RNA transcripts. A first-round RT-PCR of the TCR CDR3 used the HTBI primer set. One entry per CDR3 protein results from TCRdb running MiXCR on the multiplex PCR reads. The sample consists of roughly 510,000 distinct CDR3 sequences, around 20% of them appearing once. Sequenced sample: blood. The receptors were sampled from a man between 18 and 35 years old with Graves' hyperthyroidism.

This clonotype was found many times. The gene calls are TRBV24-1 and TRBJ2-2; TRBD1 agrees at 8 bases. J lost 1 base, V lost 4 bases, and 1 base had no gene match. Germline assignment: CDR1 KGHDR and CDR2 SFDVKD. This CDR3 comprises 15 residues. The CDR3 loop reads CATSEGTGNTGELFF. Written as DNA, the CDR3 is TGTGCCACCAGTGAAGGGACAGGGAACACCGGGGAGCTGTTTTTT.

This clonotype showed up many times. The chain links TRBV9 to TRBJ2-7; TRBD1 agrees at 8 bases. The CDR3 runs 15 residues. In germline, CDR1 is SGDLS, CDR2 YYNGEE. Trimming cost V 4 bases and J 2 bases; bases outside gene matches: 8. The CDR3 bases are TGTGCCAGCAGCCCAGGCGGGACAGGCACCTACGAGCAGTACTTC. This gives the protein CASSPGGTGTYEQYF.

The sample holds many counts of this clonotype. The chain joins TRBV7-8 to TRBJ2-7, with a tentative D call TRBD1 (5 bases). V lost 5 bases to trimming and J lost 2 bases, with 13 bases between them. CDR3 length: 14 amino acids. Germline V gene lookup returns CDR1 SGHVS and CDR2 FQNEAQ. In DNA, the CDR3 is TGTGCCAGCAGCGTGACAGAGCTCCCCTACGAGCAGTACTTC. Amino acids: CASSVTELPYEQYF.

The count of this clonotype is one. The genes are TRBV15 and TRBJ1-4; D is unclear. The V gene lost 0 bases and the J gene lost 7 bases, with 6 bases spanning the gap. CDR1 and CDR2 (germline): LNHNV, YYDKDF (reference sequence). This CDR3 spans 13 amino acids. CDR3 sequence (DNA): TGTGCCACCAGCAGAGATCAGTTTGAAAAACTGTTTTTT. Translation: CATSRDQFEKLFF.

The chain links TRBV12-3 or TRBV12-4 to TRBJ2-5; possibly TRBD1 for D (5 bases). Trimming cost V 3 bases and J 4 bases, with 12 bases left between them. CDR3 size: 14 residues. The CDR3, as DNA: TGTGCCAGCAGTTTCGCAGGGATGATAGAGACCCAGTACTTC. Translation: CASSFAGMIETQYF.

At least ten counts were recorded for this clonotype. The CDR3: CASSPLGLAEETQYF. The CDR3 nucleotides are TGCGCCAGCAGCCCCCTGGGACTAGCGGAAGAGACCCAGTACTTC. The rearrangement joins TRBV4-1 to TRBJ2-5, with 11 bases aligning to TRBD2. The V and J ends lost 4 bases and 3 bases, in that order; junction bases with no gene match: 4. Per the germline V gene, CDR1 is MGHRA and CDR2 is YSYEKL. This CDR3 comprises 15 residues.

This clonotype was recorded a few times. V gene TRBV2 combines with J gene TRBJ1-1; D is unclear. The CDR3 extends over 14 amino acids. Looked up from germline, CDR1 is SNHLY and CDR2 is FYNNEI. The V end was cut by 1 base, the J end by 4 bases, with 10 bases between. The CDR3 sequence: CASSEGPEGTEAFF. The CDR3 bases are TGTGCCAGCAGTGAAGGGCCGGAGGGCACTGAAGCTTTCTTT.

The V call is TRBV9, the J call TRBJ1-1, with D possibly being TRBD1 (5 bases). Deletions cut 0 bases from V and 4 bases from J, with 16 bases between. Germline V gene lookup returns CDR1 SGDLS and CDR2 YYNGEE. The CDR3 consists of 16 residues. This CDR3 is CASSVGTGTSGTEAFF. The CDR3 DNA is TGTGCCAGCAGCGTAGGGACCGGGACCTCCGGCACTGAAGCTTTCTTT.

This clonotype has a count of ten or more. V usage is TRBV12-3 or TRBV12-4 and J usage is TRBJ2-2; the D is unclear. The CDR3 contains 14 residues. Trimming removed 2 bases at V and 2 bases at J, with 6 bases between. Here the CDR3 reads CASSLTDNTGELFF. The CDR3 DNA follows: TGTGCCAGCAGTTTAACCGATAACACCGGGGAGCTGTTTTTT.

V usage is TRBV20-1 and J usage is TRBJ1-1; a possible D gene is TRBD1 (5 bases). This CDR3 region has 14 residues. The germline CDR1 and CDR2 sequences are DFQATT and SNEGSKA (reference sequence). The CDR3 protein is CGVAGRLLNTEAFF. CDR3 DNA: TGCGGCGTCGCGGGGCGACTCTTGAACACTGAAGCTTTCTTT.

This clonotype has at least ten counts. CDR3 bases: TGTGCTGTTGGTGATACGCAGTATTTT. Amino acids: CAVGDTQYF. The chain combines TRBV12-5 with TRBJ2-3; no firm D call. The CDR3 is 9 residues long. The V gene's germline CDR1 is LGHNT and CDR2 FRNRAP. V was clipped by 11 bases and J by 6 bases, with 6 bases between them.

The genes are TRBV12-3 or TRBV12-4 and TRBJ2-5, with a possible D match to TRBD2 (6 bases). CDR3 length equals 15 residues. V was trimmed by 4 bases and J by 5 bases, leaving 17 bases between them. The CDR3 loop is CASSSSGRTKETQYF. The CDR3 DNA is TGTGCCAGCAGTTCGAGCGGGCGAACTAAGGAGACCCAGTACTTC.

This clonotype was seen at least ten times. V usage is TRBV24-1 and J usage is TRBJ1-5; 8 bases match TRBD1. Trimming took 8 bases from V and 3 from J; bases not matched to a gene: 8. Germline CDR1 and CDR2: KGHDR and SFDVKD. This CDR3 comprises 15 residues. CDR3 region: CATTSTGGDNQPQHF. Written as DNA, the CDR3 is TGTGCCACCACTTCCACAGGGGGAGACAATCAGCCCCAGCATTTT.

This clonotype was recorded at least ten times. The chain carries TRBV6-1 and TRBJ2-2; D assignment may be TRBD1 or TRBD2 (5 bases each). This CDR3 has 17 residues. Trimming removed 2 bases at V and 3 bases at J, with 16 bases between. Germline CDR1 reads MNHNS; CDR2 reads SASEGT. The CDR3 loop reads CASSEYGDQGDTGELFF. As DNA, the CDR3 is TGTGCCAGCAGTGAATATGGGGACCAAGGGGACACCGGGGAGCTGTTTTTT.

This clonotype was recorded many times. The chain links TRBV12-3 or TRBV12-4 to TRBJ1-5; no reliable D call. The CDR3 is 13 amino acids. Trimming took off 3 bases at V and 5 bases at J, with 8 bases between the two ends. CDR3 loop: CASSLVGDQPQHF. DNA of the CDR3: TGTGCCAGCAGTTTGGTCGGCGATCAGCCCCAGCATTTT.

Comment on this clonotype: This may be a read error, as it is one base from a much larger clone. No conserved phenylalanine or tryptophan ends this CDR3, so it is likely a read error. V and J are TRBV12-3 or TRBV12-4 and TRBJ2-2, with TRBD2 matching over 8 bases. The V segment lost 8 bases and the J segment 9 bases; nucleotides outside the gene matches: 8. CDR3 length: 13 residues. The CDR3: CASGSGAPRELFY. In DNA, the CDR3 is TGTGCCAGCGGTAGCGGGGCCCCCCGGGAGCTGTTTTAT.

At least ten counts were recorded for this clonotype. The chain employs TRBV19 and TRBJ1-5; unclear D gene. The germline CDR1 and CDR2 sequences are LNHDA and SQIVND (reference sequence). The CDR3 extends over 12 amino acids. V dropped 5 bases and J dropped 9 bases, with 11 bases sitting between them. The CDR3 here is CASSSTQSPQHF. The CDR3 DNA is TGTGCCAGTAGTTCGACACAGTCGCCCCAGCATTTT.

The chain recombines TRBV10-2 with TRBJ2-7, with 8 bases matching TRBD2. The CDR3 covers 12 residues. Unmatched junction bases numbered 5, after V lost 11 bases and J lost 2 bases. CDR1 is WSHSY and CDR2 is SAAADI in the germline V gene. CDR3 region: CAAGLVPYEQYF. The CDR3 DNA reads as TGCGCCGCGGGACTAGTCCCCTACGAGCAGTACTTC.

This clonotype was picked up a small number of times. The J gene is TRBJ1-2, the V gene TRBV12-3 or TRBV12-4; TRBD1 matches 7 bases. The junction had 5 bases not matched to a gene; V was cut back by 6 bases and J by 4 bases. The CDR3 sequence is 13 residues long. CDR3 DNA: TGTGCCAGCAGATCGACAGGGCTCTATGGCTACACCTTC. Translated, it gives CASRSTGLYGYTF.

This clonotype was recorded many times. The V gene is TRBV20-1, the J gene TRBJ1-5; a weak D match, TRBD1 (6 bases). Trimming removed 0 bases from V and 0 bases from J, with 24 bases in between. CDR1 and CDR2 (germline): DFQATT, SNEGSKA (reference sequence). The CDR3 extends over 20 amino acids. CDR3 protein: CSAREPHRDIILGSNQPQHF. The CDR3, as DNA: TGCAGTGCTAGAGAACCCCACCGGGACATCATTCTCGGTAGCAATCAGCCCCAGCATTTT.

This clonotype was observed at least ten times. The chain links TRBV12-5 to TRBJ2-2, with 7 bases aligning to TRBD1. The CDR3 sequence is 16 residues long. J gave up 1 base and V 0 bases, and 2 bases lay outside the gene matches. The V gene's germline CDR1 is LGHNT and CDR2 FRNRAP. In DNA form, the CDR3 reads TGTGCTAGTGGTTTGGTTGACAGGGTGAACACCGGGGAGCTGTTTTTT. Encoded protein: CASGLVDRVNTGELFF.

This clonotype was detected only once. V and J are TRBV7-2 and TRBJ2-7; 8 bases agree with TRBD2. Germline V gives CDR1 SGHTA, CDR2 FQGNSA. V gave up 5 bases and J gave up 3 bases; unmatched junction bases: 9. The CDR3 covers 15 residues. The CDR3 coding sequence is TGTGCCAGCAGCCTCACAGGGACTAGTTACTACGAGCAGTACTTC. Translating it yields CASSLTGTSYYEQYF.

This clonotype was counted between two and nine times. The CDR3 is CASSPGLLETQYF. The CDR3 DNA is TGTGCCAGCTCACCGGGGTTGTTGGAGACCCAGTACTTC. This chain joins TRBV18 and TRBJ2-5; D gene ambiguous. Germline V CDR1 and CDR2: KGHSH, LQKENI. The germline V and J ends were trimmed by 3 bases and 5 bases, with 10 bases remaining between them. This CDR3 has 13 amino acids.

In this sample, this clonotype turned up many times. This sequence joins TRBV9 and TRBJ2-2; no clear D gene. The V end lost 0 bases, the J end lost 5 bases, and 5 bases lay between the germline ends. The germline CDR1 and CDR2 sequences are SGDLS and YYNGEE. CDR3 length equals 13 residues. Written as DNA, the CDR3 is TGTGCCAGCAGCGTAGTAGAAACCGGGGAGCTGTTTTTT. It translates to CASSVVETGELFF.

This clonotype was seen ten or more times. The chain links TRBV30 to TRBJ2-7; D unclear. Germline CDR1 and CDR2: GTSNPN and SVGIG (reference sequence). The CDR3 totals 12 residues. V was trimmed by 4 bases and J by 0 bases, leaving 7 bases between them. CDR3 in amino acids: CAWIKSSYEQYF. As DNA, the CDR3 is TGTGCCTGGATTAAAAGCTCCTACGAGCAGTACTTC. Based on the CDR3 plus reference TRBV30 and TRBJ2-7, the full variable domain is SQTIHQWPATLVQPVGSPLSLECTVEGTSNPNLYWYRQAAGRGLQLLFYSVGIGQISSEVPQNLSASRPQDRQFILSSKKLLLSDSGFYLCAWIKSSYEQYFGPGTRLTVT.

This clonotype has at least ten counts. This chain's CDR3 is CASSERTGLGYEQYF. The CDR3 region has the DNA TGTGCCAGCAGTGAAAGGACAGGTCTCGGCTACGAGCAGTACTTC. The chain is built from TRBV6-1 and TRBJ2-7; 7 bases are shared with TRBD1. The CDR3 totals 15 residues. The ends lost 2 bases at V and 3 bases at J; junction bases unmatched: 7. CDR1 is MNHNS and CDR2 is SASEGT in the germline V gene.

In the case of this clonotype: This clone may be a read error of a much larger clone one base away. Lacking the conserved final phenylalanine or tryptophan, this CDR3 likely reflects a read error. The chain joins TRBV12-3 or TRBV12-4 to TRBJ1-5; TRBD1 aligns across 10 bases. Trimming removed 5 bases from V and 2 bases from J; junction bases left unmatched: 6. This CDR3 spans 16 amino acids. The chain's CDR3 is CASSQTGTGGNQPQHL. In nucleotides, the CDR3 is TGTGCCAGCAGTCAGACCGGGACAGGGGGCAATCAGCCCCAGCATTTG.

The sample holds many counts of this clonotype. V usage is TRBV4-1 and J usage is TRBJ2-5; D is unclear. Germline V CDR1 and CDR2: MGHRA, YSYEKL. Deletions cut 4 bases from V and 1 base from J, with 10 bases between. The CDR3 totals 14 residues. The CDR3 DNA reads TGCGCCAGCAGCCCTGTCCCAGGCCAAGAGACCCAGTACTTC. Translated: CASSPVPGQETQYF.

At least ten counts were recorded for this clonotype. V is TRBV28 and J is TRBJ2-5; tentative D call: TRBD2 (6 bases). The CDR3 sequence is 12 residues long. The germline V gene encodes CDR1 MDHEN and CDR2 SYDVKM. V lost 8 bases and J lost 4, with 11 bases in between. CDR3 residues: CASRGFRETQYF. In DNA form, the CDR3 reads TGTGCCAGCCGGGGGTTTCGAGAGACCCAGTACTTC.

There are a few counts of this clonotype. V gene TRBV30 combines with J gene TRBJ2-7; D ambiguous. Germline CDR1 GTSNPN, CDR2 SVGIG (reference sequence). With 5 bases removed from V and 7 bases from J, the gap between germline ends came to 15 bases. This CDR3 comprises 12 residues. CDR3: CAWSTRVREQYF. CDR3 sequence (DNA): TGTGCCTGGTCGACCCGTGTGAGGGAGCAGTACTTC.

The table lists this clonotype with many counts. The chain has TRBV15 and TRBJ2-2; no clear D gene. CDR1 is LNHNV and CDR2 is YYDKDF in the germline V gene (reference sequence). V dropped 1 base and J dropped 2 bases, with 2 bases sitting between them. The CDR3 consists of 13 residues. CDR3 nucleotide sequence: TGTGCCACCAGCAGAGCTAACACCGGGGAGCTGTTTTTT. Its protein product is CATSRANTGELFF. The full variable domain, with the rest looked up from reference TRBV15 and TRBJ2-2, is DAMVIQNPRYQVTQFGKPVTLSCSQTLNHNVMYWYQQKSSQAPKLLFHYYDKDFNNEADTPDNFQSRRPNTSFCFLDIRSPGLGDTAMYLCATSRANTGELFFGEGSRLTVL.